This TCR beta chain comes out of a study of T-cell reconstitution after alpha-beta-depleted transplantation in children. The CDR3 loop spans 16 amino acids. The germline V gene encodes CDR1 LNHNV and CDR2 YYDKDF (reference sequence). Trimming took off 3 bases at V and 2 bases at J, with 17 bases between the two ends. The TCRbeta library was prepared with unique molecular identifiers. TCRdb re-analysed the PCR reads in MiXCR, keeping a single row per CDR3 protein. The sample includes about 610,000 distinct CDR3 sequences, 8% to 11% seen only once; the top ten take roughly 3.9%. The source was PBMCs from the stem cell graft donor, collected from the stem cell graft. V and J are TRBV15 and TRBJ2-7; D is uncertain. The clonotype was recovered from a human donor who donated a stem cell graft to a child with acute myeloid leukemia. The CDR3 here is CATSSPAALTPYEQYF. The CDR3 DNA sequence: TGTGCCACCAGCAGCCCGGCCGCTCTTACCCCCTACGAGCAGTACTTC.